The clone carrying this TCR beta chain appeared a few times. This sample was taken from a study of identical twins. This CDR3 has 14 residues. Trimming at V came to 5 bases and at J to 6 bases, leaving 9 bases not matched to a gene. Using its own MiXCR run on the 5' RACE reads, TCRdb lists one record per CDR3 protein. The sample has roughly 720,000 distinct CDR3 sequences; about 20% are singletons. These data were also reused for a study on T cells expressing NK-cell markers.

The sequence came from a young woman in good health. The sequencing input was PBMCs. The chain uses TRBV12-3 or TRBV12-4 and TRBJ1-2; 7 bases are shared with TRBD1. In nucleotides, the CDR3 is TGTGCCAGCAGTCAACGACAGGGCCAAGATGGCTACACCTTC. Its protein is CASSQRQGQDGYTF.